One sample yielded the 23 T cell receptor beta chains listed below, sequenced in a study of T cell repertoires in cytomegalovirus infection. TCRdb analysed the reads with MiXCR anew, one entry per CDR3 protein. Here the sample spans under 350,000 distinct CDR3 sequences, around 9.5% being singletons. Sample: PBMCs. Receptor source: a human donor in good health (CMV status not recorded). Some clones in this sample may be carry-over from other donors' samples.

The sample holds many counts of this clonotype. The CDR3 spells CASSSPGTGKRYNEQFF. The CDR3 DNA reads as TGTGCCAGCAGCTCACCAGGGACGGGGAAACGATACAATGAGCAGTTCTTC. This chain links TRBV7-2 with TRBJ2-1, with D possibly being TRBD1 or TRBD2 (5 bases each). This CDR3 is 17 amino acids long. Germline loops: CDR1 SGHTA, CDR2 FQGNSA. The V and J ends lost 4 bases and 4 bases respectively, with 20 bases between them.

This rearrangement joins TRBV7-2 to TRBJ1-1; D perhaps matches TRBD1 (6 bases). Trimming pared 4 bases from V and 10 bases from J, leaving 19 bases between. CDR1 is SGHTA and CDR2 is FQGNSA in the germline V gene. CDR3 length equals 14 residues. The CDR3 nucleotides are TGTGCCAGCAGCTCCTTAGGGGGGGTAACTCCAGCTTTCTTT. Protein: CASSSLGGVTPAFF.

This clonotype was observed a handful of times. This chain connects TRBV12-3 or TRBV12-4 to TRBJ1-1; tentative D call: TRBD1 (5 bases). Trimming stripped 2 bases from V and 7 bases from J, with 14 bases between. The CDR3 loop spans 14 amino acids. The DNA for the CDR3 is TGTGCCAGCAGTTTACTCAGGGTCTCAGGTGAAGCTTTCTTT. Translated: CASSLLRVSGEAFF.

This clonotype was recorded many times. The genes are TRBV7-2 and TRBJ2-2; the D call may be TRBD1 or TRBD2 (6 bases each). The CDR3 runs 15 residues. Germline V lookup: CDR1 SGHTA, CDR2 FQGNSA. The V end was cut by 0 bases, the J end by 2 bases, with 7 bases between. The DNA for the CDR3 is TGTGCCAGCAGCTTAGCGGGGGGCAACACCGGGGAGCTGTTTTTT. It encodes CASSLAGGNTGELFF.

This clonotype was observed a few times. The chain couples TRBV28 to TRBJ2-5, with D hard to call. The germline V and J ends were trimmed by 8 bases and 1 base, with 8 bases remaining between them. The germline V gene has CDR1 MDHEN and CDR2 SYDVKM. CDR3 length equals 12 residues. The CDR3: CASGKVQETQYF. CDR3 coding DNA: TGTGCCAGCGGTAAGGTCCAAGAGACCCAGTACTTC. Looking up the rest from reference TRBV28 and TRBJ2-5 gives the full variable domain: DVKVTQSSRYLVKRTGEKVFLECVQDMDHENMFWYRQDPGLGLRLIYFSYDVKMKEKGDIPEGYSVSREKKERFSLILESASTNQTSMYLCASGKVQETQYFGPGTRLLVL.

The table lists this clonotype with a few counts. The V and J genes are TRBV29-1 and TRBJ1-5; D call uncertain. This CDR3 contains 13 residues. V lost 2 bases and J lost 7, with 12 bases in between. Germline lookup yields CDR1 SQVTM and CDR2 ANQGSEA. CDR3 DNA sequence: TGCAGCGTTGAAAAGAACCCGGGACAGCCCCAGCATTTT. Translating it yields CSVEKNPGQPQHF.

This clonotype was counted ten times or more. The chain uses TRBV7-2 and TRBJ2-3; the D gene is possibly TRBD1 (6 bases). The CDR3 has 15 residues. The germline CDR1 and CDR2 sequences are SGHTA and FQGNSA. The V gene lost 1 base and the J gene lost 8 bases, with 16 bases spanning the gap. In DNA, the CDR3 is TGTGCCAGCAGCTTAGAGGTCCCCGGCAGGGGTACGCAGTATTTT. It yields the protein CASSLEVPGRGTQYF.

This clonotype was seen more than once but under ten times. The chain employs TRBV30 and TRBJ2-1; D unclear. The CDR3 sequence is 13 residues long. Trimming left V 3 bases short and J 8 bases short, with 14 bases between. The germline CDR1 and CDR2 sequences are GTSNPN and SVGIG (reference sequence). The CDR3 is CAWSPGPLDEQFF. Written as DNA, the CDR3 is TGTGCCTGGAGCCCAGGTCCCCTGGATGAGCAGTTCTTC.

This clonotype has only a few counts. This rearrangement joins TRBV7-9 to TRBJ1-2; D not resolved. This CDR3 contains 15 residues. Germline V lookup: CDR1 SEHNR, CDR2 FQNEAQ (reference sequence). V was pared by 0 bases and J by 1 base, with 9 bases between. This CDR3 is CASSLARSDNYGYTF. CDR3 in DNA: TGTGCCAGCAGCTTAGCGCGGTCGGATAACTATGGCTACACCTTC.

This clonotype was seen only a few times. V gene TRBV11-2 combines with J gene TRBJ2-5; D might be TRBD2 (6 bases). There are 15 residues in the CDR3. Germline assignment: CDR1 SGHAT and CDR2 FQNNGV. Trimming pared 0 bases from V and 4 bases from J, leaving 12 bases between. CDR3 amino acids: CASSLEGPRGETQYF. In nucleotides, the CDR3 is TGTGCCAGCAGCTTAGAAGGTCCGCGGGGAGAGACCCAGTACTTC.

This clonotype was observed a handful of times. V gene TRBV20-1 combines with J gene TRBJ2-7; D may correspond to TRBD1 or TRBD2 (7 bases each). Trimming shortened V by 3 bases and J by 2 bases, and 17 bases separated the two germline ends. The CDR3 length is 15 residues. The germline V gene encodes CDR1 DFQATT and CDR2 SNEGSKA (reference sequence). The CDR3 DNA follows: TGCAGTGCTAGTCTAGCCAGGGGGGGGGCCTACGAGCAGTACTTC. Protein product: CSASLARGGAYEQYF.

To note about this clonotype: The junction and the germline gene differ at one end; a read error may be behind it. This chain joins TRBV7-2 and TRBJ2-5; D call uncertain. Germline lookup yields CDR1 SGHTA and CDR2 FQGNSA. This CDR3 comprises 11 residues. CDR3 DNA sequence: TGTGCCAGCAGCTTGAGAGAGAACCAGTACTTC. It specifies CASSLRENQYF.

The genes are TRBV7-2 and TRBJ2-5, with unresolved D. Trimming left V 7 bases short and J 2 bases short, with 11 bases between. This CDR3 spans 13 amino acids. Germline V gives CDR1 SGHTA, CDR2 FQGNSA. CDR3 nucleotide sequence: TGTGCCAGCACCCCGGTGGGACAAGAGACCCAGTACTTC. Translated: CASTPVGQETQYF.

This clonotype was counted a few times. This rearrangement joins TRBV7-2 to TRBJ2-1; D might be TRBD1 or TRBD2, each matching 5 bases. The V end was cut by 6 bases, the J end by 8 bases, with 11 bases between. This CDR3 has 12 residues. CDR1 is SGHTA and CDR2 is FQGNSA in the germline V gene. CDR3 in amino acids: CASRYVGDEQFF. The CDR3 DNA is TGTGCCAGCAGGTACGTGGGGGATGAGCAGTTCTTC.

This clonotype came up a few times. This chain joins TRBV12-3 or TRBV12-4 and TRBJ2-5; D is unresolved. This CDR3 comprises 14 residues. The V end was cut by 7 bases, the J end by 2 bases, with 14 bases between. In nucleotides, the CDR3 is TGTGCCAGCATTCCCCTCGAGGAGCAAGAGACCCAGTACTTC. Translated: CASIPLEEQETQYF.

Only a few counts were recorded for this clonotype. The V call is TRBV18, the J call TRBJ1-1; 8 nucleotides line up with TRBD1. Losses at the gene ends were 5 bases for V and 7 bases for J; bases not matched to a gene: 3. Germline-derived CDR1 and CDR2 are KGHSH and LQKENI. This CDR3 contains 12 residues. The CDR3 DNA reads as TGTGCCAGCTCAGCCGACAGGGGTGAAGCTTTCTTT. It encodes CASSADRGEAFF.

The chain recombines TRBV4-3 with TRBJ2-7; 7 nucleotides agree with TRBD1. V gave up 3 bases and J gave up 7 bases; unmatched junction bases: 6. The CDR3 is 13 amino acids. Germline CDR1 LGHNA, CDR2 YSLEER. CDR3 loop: CASSQVTGREQYF. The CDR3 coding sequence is TGCGCCAGCAGCCAGGTGACAGGGCGGGAGCAGTACTTC.

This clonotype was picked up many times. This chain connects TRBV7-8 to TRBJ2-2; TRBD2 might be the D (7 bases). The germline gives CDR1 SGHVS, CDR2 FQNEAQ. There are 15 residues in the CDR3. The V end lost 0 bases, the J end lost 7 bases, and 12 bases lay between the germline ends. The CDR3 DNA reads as TGTGCCAGCAGCTTAGCGCGGGGGCCCGTCGGGGAGCTGTTTTTT. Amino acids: CASSLARGPVGELFF.

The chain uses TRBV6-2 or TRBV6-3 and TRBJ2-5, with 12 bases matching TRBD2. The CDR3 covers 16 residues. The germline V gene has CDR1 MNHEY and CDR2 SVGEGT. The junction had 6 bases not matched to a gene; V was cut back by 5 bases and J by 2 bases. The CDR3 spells CASSRRLAGVQETQYF. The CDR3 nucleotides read TGTGCCAGCAGTCGGAGACTAGCGGGGGTACAAGAGACCCAGTACTTC.

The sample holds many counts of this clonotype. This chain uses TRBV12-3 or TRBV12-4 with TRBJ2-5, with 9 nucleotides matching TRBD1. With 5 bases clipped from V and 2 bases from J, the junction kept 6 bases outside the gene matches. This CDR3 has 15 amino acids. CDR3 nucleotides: TGTGCCAGCAGTCAGGGACAGGGCGTTCAAGAGACCCAGTACTTC. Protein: CASSQGQGVQETQYF.

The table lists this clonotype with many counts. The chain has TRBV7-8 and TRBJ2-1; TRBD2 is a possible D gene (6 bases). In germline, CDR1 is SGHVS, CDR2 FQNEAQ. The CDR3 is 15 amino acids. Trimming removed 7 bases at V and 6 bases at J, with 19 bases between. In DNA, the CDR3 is TGTGCCAGCACCCTAGAACGGGTGGGAGGCAATGAGCAGTTCTTC. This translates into CASTLERVGGNEQFF. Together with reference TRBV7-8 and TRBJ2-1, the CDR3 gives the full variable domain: GAGVSQSPRYKVAKRGQDVALRCDPISGHVSLFWYQQALGQGPEFLTYFQNEAQLDKSGLPSDRFFAERPEGSVSTLKIQRTQQEDSAVYLCASTLERVGGNEQFFGPGTRLTVL.

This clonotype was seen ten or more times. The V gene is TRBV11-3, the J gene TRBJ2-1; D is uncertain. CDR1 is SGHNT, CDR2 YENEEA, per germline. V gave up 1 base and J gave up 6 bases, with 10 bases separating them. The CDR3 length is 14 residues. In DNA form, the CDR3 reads TGTGCCAGCAGCTTAGGTTGGCCTGGCAATGAGCAGTTCTTC. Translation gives CASSLGWPGNEQFF.

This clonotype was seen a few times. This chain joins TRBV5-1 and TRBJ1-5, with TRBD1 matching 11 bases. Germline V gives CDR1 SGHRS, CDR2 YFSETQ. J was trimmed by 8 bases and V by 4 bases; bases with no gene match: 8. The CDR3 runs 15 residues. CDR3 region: CASSPGQGGVEPQHF. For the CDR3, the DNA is TGCGCCAGCAGCCCGGGACAGGGGGGGGTTGAGCCCCAGCATTTT.